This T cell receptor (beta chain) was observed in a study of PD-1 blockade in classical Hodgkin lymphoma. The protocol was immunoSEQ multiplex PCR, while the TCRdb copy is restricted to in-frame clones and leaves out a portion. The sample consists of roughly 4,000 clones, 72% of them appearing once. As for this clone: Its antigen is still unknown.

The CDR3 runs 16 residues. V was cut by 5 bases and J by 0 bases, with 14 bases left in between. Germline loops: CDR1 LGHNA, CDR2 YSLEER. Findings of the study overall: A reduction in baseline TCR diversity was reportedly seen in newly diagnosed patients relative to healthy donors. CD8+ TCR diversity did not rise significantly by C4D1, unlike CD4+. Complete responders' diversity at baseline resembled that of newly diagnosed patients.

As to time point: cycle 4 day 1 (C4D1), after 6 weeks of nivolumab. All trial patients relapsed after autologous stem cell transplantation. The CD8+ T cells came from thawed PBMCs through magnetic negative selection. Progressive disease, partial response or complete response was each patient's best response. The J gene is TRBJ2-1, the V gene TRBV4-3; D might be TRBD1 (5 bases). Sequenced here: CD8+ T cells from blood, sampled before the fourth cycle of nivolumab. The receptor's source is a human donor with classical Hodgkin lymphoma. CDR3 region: CASSSRQPSSYNEQFF. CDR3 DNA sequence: TGCGCCAGCAGCTCCAGACAGCCGAGCTCCTACAATGAGCAGTTCTTC.